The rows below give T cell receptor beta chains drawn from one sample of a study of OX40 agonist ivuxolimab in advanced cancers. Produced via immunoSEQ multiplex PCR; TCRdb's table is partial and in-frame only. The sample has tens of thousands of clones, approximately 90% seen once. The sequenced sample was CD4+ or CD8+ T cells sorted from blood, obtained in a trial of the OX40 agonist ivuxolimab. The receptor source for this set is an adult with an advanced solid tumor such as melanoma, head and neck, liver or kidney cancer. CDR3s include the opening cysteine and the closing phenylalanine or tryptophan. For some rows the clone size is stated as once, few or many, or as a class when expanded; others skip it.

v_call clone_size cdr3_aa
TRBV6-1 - CASGVGFNGYTF
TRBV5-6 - CASSFGASGGTWWGNEQFF
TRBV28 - CASTPGVEEKLFF
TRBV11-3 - CASSLDPTGSSEQFF
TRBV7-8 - CASSTRQSSYNEQFF
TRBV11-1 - CASSPSRTSGKPSYNEQFF
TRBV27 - CASSLAGGSSYEQYF
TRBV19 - CASKGGYSNQPQHF
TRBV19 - CASSLEGGQYF
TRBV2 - CASSRKRDSPSHEQYF
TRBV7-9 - CASSSVLGRFTDTQYF
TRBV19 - CASTKGASSYNEQFF
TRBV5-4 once CASGFRDRDEKLFF
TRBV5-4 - CASSLFTGSNTEAFF
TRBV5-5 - CASSFLDRPASWSTDTQYF
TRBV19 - CASMSRSSYNEQFF
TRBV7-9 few CASSLGTAEKLFF
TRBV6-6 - CATHRGGGYTF
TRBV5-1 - CASSLGRPQETQYF
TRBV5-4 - CASSSRYWETQYF
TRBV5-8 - CASSLGMSGGTGIDEQYF
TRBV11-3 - CASSLEGGLAGGDEQFF
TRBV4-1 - CASSQGMYTGELFF
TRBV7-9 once CASSLGSYEQYF
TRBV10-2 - CASSLGLPDSYEQYF
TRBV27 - CASSLSAGRLYQETQYF
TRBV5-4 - CASSIAGGNKETQYF
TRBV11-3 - CASSKGFQNEQYF
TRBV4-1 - CASSQVTGLGTEAFF
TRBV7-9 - CASSFWRQGRDTQYF
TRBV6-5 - CASSSGGINEKLFF
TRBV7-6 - CASSLLAGAADTQYF
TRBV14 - CASSQDLGRRTSGNTIYF
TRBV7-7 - CASSLTRDYEQYF
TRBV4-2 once CASSLQWDTRDVYRSSYNEQFF
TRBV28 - CASRPDAGTGELFF
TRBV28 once CASNSWILSYEQYF
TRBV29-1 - CSVAKETGTYEQYF
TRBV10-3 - CATGGWYNEQFF
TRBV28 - CASSLILPYNEQFF
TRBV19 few CASSIEGVSYEQYF
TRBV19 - CASSTGTSGDYEQYF
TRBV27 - CASSFSGSAYEQYF
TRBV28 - CASSSRGTGGGQPQHF
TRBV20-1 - CSAPSGEQFF